A selection of T cell receptor beta chains follows, all from one sample in a study of metastatic and nonmetastatic thyroid tumors. TCRdb redid the clone calls on the PCR reads using MiXCR. The sample consists of 15,000 to 17,000 clones, 3% to 4% of them appearing once. Sample: tumor tissue. The receptors were gathered from a female donor with papillary thyroid cancer or a benign thyroid nodule (not recorded which). Some clones in this sample may be carry-over from other donors' samples. The CDR3 runs from the conserved cysteine through the conserved F or W. D genes are given only for firm matches. The size of a clone is reported for some rows only, either as once, few or many, or as a class for expanded clones.

TRBV20-1	TRBJ2-7	-	TRBD2	TGCAGTGCTAGAGATTTGGGGCTAGCGGGAGGTTGGGCCTCCTACGAGCAGTACTTC	CSARDLGLAGGWASYEQYF
TRBV2	TRBJ2-7	-	TRBD1	TGTGCCAGCAGTACCTTACAGGGGAGCGAGCAGTACTTC	CASSTLQGSEQYF
TRBV7-3	TRBJ2-6	medium-sized	TRBD1	TGTGCCAGCAGCCGGACAGGGAGCGCCTCTGGGGCCAACGTCCTGACTTTC	CASSRTGSASGANVLTF
TRBV6-1	TRBJ2-2	many	-	TGTGCCAGCCGCCTACGCACCGGGGAGCTGTTTTTT	CASRLRTGELFF
TRBV12-3/TRBV12-4	TRBJ1-1	many	-	TGTGCCAGCAGTTCATGGGGGGGAATCACTGAAGCTTTCTTT	CASSSWGGITEAFF
TRBV29-1	TRBJ2-2	many	-	TGCACTGAGGTAGGGGGAGAAGGGGAGCTGTTTTTT	CTEVGGEGELFF
TRBV10-3	TRBJ1-3	few	TRBD1	TGTGCCATCCAGGACAGGGCCGGGAGAAACACCATATATTTT	CAIQDRAGRNTIYF
TRBV20-1	TRBJ2-1	few	-	TGCAGTGCTAGTACGGGTGAGCAGTTCTTC	CSASTGEQFF
TRBV6-1	TRBJ1-1	-	-	TGTGCCAGGGAAGGGGGGGGAGGGACTGAAGCTTTCTTT	CAREGGGGTEAFF
TRBV6-1	TRBJ1-2	many	-	TGTGCCAGCAGAGATCGGCTTCAGGGGAACTATGGCTACACCTTC	CASRDRLQGNYGYTF
TRBV30	TRBJ2-2	few	TRBD1	TGTGCCTGGAGGCCGGGACAGGGGGCGAGGGACACCGGGGAGCTGTTTTTT	CAWRPGQGARDTGELFF
TRBV19	TRBJ2-3	-	TRBD1	TGTGCCAGTAGTCCGGGACAGGGAGTTTTGGATACGCAGTATTTT	CASSPGQGVLDTQYF
TRBV4-2	TRBJ1-4	-	-	TGTGCCAGCAGCCAAGGAGCCGAAAAACTGTTTTTT	CASSQGAEKLFF
TRBV12-5	TRBJ2-3	-	-	TGTGCTAGTGGGTCACTAGGGGGACTGGCGCAGTATTTT	CASGSLGGLAQYF
TRBV11-3	TRBJ2-2	many	-	TGTGCCAGCAGCTTTAGGGGTATGAACGGGGAGCTGTTTTTT	CASSFRGMNGELFF
TRBV6-7	TRBJ1-5	few	TRBD1	TGTGCCAGCAGTCAAGGTGGGACAGGGGGGTTTCAGCCCCAGCATTTT	CASSQGGTGGFQPQHF
TRBV28	TRBJ2-6	few	-	TGTGCCAGCAGCTCCGGACAGAGGGGGGCCAACGTCCTGACTTTC	CASSSGQRGANVLTF
TRBV28	TRBJ1-1	few	-	TGTGCCAGCAGTTTTGGGGGCGAAGTCACCAAAGCTTTCTTT	CASSFGGEVTKAFF
TRBV10-3	TRBJ1-5	-	-	TGTGCCATCAGTGAAGGCTCCGATCAGCCCCAGCATTTT	CAISEGSDQPQHF
TRBV30	TRBJ1-2	few	-	TGTGCCTGGAGGGGGGACCTTTTCTATGGCTACACCTTC	CAWRGDLFYGYTF
TRBV28	TRBJ1-5	few	TRBD1	TGTGCCAGCAGTCCAAGGGACAGGGCGGGTTATCAGCCCCAGCATTTT	CASSPRDRAGYQPQHF
TRBV12-3/TRBV12-4	TRBJ2-5	few	-	TGTGCCAGCAGTTACCCAGAGTCTCAAGAGACCCAGTACTTC	CASSYPESQETQYF
TRBV2	TRBJ2-4	few	-	TGTGCCAGCAGTGATGCCCACCAAAACATTCAGTACTTC	CASSDAHQNIQYF
TRBV6-2/TRBV6-3	TRBJ1-2	-	-	TGTGCCAGCAACACCCGGGCTTGCTATGGCTACACCTTC	CASNTRACYGYTF
TRBV7-2	TRBJ2-1	-	TRBD1	TGTGCCAGCAGCGACCTACAGGGGACCGGTGAGCAGTTCTTC	CASSDLQGTGEQFF
TRBV28	TRBJ2-7	few	TRBD2	TGTGCCAGCAGTTCAACTAGCGGGAGGGCCTTTGAGCAGTACTTC	CASSSTSGRAFEQYF
TRBV3-1	TRBJ2-7	-	TRBD2	TGTGCCAGCAGCCTCCGGACTAGCGGGTTTTCCTACGAGCAGTACTTC	CASSLRTSGFSYEQYF
TRBV30	TRBJ1-1	few	-	TGTGTCTGGACACAGGGTCGGGTAACTGAAGCTTTCTTT	CVWTQGRVTEAFF
TRBV5-1	TRBJ2-7	-	-	TGCGCCAGCAGCTCCCAATCGGGCTACGAGCAGTACTTC	CASSSQSGYEQYF
TRBV27	TRBJ1-5	-	-	TGTGCCAGCAGCCGGGCCGACAGTGCCCATCAGCCCCAGCATTTT	CASSRADSAHQPQHF
TRBV20-1	TRBJ2-7	-	TRBD1	TGCAGTGCTGTGGAGGGACAGGGAACCTACGAGCAGTACTTC	CSAVEGQGTYEQYF
TRBV6-5	TRBJ1-1	-	-	TGTGCCAGCAGTTACTCGAAGCAGCCCCACACTGAAGCTTTCTTT	CASSYSKQPHTEAFF
TRBV11-2	TRBJ2-3	few	-	TGTGCCAGCACCAGGGGTCCGGAGGGCACAGATACGCAGTATTTT	CASTRGPEGTDTQYF
TRBV9	TRBJ2-1	few	-	TGTGCCAGCAGCGTAGTTATGTCTTGGGATGAGCAGTTCTTC	CASSVVMSWDEQFF
TRBV20-1	TRBJ2-7	-	-	TGCAGTGCTTTTAACCCGAGAGGGACCTCGGGGTACGGGCAGTACTTC	CSAFNPRGTSGYGQYF
TRBV5-6	TRBJ2-7	-	-	TGTGCCAGCAGTGAGCAGGTCTACGAGCAGTACTTC	CASSEQVYEQYF
TRBV6-4	TRBJ2-3	-	TRBD2	TGTGCCAGCAGTGACTCTAGCGGGGGGGCCGATACGCAGTATTTT	CASSDSSGGADTQYF
TRBV5-1	TRBJ2-3	-	TRBD2	TGCGCCAGCAGCTTGTGGGGACTAGATCCCACAGATACGCAGTATTTT	CASSLWGLDPTDTQYF
TRBV27	TRBJ2-7	medium-sized	TRBD1	TGTGCCAGCGGAAACAGGGGTGGCGAGCAGTACTTC	CASGNRGGEQYF
TRBV6-1	TRBJ1-2	few	-	TGTGCCAGCAGTGAACTGATCTATGGCTACACCTTC	CASSELIYGYTF
TRBV6-5	TRBJ1-1	many	-	TGTGCCAGCAGTTACAATTCAAGGGTGAACACTGAAGCTTTCTTT	CASSYNSRVNTEAFF
TRBV27	TRBJ2-7	few	TRBD2	TGTGCCAGCTCGCTAGCGGCGGGGGACGAGCAGTACTTC	CASSLAAGDEQYF
TRBV6-1	TRBJ2-2	few	TRBD2	TGTGCCAGCAGTGAAGTGCGGGGGGCCCTGAACACCGGCGATCTGTTTTTT	CASSEVRGALNTGDLFF